The 28 T cell receptor beta chains below come from one sample, sequenced in a study of T-cell memory formation after mild COVID-19. TCRdb passed the 5' RACE reads through MiXCR, listing each CDR3 protein once. The sample has more than 250,000 distinct CDR3 sequences; around 15% are singletons. What was sequenced was PBMCs or a T cell subset sorted from them (not recorded which). Receptors were obtained from a man between 18 and 35 years old who had mild COVID-19 (a few samples of this study predate the infection). Cell type and time point are not known.

This chain links TRBV12-5 with TRBJ2-1, with D tentatively TRBD2 (5 bases). V was trimmed by 2 bases and J by 2 bases, leaving 13 bases between them. CDR3 size: 16 residues. Germline CDR1 and CDR2: LGHNT and FRNRAP. In nucleotides, the CDR3 is TGTGCTAGTGGTTTGTCCCCCCCCGGGACCTACAATGAGCAGTTCTTC. Amino acid sequence: CASGLSPPGTYNEQFF.

This clonotype has ten or more counts. V and J are TRBV7-2 and TRBJ2-3; no clear D. This CDR3 region has 13 residues. Looked up from germline, CDR1 is SGHTA and CDR2 is FQGNSA. V lost 2 bases, J lost 0 bases, and 3 bases lay in between. This CDR3 reads CASSLPSTDTQYF. The CDR3 coding sequence is TGTGCCAGCAGCTTACCGAGCACAGATACGCAGTATTTT.

The V call is TRBV7-3, the J call TRBJ2-2, with D perhaps matching TRBD2 (5 bases). The CDR3 length is 14 residues. Looked up from germline, CDR1 is SGHTA and CDR2 is FQGTGA. The V end lost 4 bases, the J end lost 5 bases, and 11 bases lay between the germline ends. The DNA for the CDR3 is TGTGCCAGCAGCTCCTATGGCGGGACCGGGGAGCTGTTTTTT. This gives the protein CASSSYGGTGELFF.

This clonotype appeared many times. J is TRBJ1-2 and V is TRBV29-1; D unresolved. The V end was cut by 6 bases, the J end by 6 bases, with 11 bases between. CDR3 length equals 11 residues. Germline loops: CDR1 SQVTM, CDR2 ANQGSEA. CDR3 DNA sequence: TGCAGCGTCCGATCAGGAGATGGCTACACCTTC. Translating it yields CSVRSGDGYTF.

This clonotype was found a few times. V usage is TRBV20-1 and J usage is TRBJ2-2, with D unresolved. V lost 0 bases and J lost 0, with 5 bases in between. From germline, CDR1 is DFQATT and CDR2 SNEGSKA (reference sequence). The CDR3 extends over 14 amino acids. The CDR3 region is CSARDRSNTGELFF. The CDR3 bases are TGCAGTGCTAGAGATCGGTCGAACACCGGGGAGCTGTTTTTT.

CDR3 protein: CASRFDRGMTGYTF. CDR3 nucleotide sequence: TGTGCCAGCAGGTTCGACAGGGGAATGACTGGCTACACCTTC. This rearrangement joins TRBV6-1 to TRBJ1-2; 8 bases are shared with TRBD1. Germline CDR1 is MNHNS and CDR2 is SASEGT. This CDR3 is built from 14 residues. The V segment lost 6 bases and the J segment 7 bases; nucleotides outside the gene matches: 10.

This chain links TRBV3-1 with TRBJ2-2; 8 bases map to TRBD1. There are 13 residues in the CDR3. V lost 8 bases, J lost 5 bases, and 4 bases stayed unmatched. Germline CDR1 reads LGHDT; CDR2 reads YNNKEL (reference sequence). CDR3 sequence reads: CASETGVTGELFF. The DNA for the CDR3 is TGTGCCAGCGAGACAGGGGTTACCGGGGAGCTGTTTTTT.

The gene calls are TRBV4-2 and TRBJ1-1; D uncertain. The V gene's germline CDR1 is LGHNA and CDR2 YNFKEQ. The CDR3 covers 14 residues. V lost 0 bases and J 7 bases, leaving 12 bases between the germline ends. CDR3 nucleotides: TGTGCCAGCAGCCAAGAAAGGTTGCAATATGAAGCTTTCTTT. Its translation: CASSQERLQYEAFF.

In its sample, this clonotype was seen a few times. This chain connects TRBV4-3 to TRBJ2-7; D is undetermined. Trimming removed 0 bases at V and 3 bases at J, with 12 bases between. Germline V gives CDR1 LGHNA, CDR2 YSLEER. This CDR3 comprises 15 residues. This CDR3 reads CASSQESSTVYEQYF. DNA for the CDR3: TGCGCCAGCAGCCAAGAGTCAAGCACGGTCTACGAGCAGTACTTC.

In its sample, this clonotype was seen many times. This chain joins TRBV20-1 and TRBJ2-7; 8 nucleotides line up with TRBD1. The CDR3 runs 17 residues. CDR1 is DFQATT, CDR2 SNEGSKA, per germline (reference sequence). J was trimmed by 2 bases and V by 1 base; bases with no gene match: 13. The CDR3 sequence: CSARVPPDRGYTYEQYF. In DNA, the CDR3 is TGCAGTGCTAGAGTCCCCCCAGACAGGGGCTATACCTACGAGCAGTACTTC.

This clonotype was counted between two and nine times. V and J are TRBV12-3 or TRBV12-4 and TRBJ1-1, with TRBD1 matching 7 bases. After removal of 6 bases from V and 3 bases from J, the junction contained 7 bases not matched to a gene. CDR3 length: 14 amino acids. DNA of the CDR3: TGTGCCAGCAGCCCGGAGGGGGCGTACACTGAAGCTTTCTTT. The encoded protein is CASSPEGAYTEAFF.

This clonotype was found many times. This rearrangement joins TRBV11-2 to TRBJ2-2; tentative D call: TRBD2 (7 bases). The CDR3 has 15 residues. With 2 bases removed from V and 5 bases from J, the gap between germline ends came to 12 bases. In germline, CDR1 is SGHAT, CDR2 FQNNGV. CDR3 residues: CASSLLGGGTGELFF. The DNA for the CDR3 is TGTGCCAGCAGCTTATTAGGGGGAGGGACCGGGGAGCTGTTTTTT.

This clonotype was seen ten or more times. The J gene is TRBJ1-2, the V gene TRBV12-3 or TRBV12-4, with a weak D call TRBD1 (5 bases). The CDR3 runs to 11 residues. V was pared by 4 bases and J by 7 bases, with 7 bases between. The CDR3 reads CASSSGSGYTF. For the CDR3, the DNA is TGTGCCAGCAGTTCAGGGAGTGGCTACACCTTC.

The chain uses TRBV7-2 and TRBJ2-2; D is unresolved. This CDR3 has 14 residues. Germline loops: CDR1 SGHTA, CDR2 FQGNSA. Trimming stripped 2 bases from V and 8 bases from J, with 12 bases between. The CDR3: CASSLNGWSGELFF. CDR3 nucleotide sequence: TGTGCCAGCAGCTTAAACGGGTGGAGTGGGGAGCTGTTTTTT.

In this sample, this clonotype turned up a few times. The rearrangement links TRBV15 to TRBJ2-1; 8 bases agree with TRBD2. The length of the CDR3 is 15 residues. The V gene's germline CDR1 is LNHNV and CDR2 YYDKDF (reference sequence). With 3 bases clipped from V and 7 bases from J, the junction kept 8 bases outside the gene matches. The CDR3 DNA is TGTGCCACCAGCAGTATAGCGGGGTTCATGAATGAGCAGTTCTTC. Translated, it gives CATSSIAGFMNEQFF.

The genes are TRBV20-1 and TRBJ2-5; no firm D call. CDR3 length: 12 amino acids. V lost 6 bases and J 0 bases, leaving 8 bases between the germline ends. Germline loops: CDR1 DFQATT, CDR2 SNEGSKA (reference sequence). CDR3 nucleotides: TGCAGTGCCCCATTGTACCAAGAGACCCAGTACTTC. It translates to CSAPLYQETQYF.

The genes are TRBV6-5 and TRBJ1-5; TRBD1 agrees at 7 bases. The germline gives CDR1 MNHEY, CDR2 SVGAGI. The trim removed 9 bases at V and 0 bases at J, leaving 8 bases unmatched. The CDR3 contains 15 residues. The CDR3 DNA follows: TGTGCCAGATTCTGGGGACAGAATAGCAATCAGCCCCAGCATTTT. Its translation: CARFWGQNSNQPQHF.

The chain is built from TRBV4-3 and TRBJ2-3, with 8 bases identical to TRBD2. The germline CDR1 and CDR2 sequences are LGHNA and YSLEER. This CDR3 has 16 residues. The V segment lost 0 bases and the J segment 1 base; nucleotides outside the gene matches: 3. CDR3 DNA sequence: TGCGCCAGCAGCCAAGATCTACTAGCGGGCACAGATACGCAGTATTTT. Translating gives CASSQDLLAGTDTQYF.

There are a few counts of this clonotype. The chain combines TRBV11-2 with TRBJ2-7; 8 nucleotides agree with TRBD1. Trimming took 5 bases from V and 0 from J; bases not matched to a gene: 3. The CDR3 contains 14 residues. The V gene's germline CDR1 is SGHAT and CDR2 FQNNGV. In nucleotides, the CDR3 is TGTGCCAGCAGCCATGGGACAGGCTCCTACGAGCAGTACGTC. Its protein is CASSHGTGSYEQYV.

This clonotype was counted at least ten times. This chain's CDR3 is CASSLTSGGAHEQYF. The CDR3 DNA reads as TGTGCCAGCTCACTAACTAGCGGGGGGGCCCACGAGCAGTACTTC. The V gene is TRBV18, the J gene TRBJ2-7, with TRBD2 matching 13 bases. Germline CDR1 KGHSH, CDR2 LQKENI. The CDR3 runs to 15 residues. J was trimmed by 5 bases and V by 4 bases; bases with no gene match: 5.

The V call is TRBV29-1, the J call TRBJ1-1, with D unclear. Germline CDR1 SQVTM, CDR2 ANQGSEA. This CDR3 contains 11 residues. V lost 6 bases to trimming and J lost 2 bases, with 7 bases between them. The CDR3 is CSVPKNTEAFF. The CDR3, as DNA: TGCAGCGTACCGAAAAACACTGAAGCTTTCTTT. The variable domain in full, completed from reference TRBV29-1 and TRBJ1-1, reads SAVISQKPSRDICQRGTSLTIQCQVDSQVTMMFWYRQQPGQSLTLIATANQGSEATYESGFVIDKFPISRPNLTFSTLTVSNMSPEDSSIYLCSVPKNTEAFFGQGTRLTVV.

In its sample, this clonotype was seen a few times. The V call is TRBV6-2 or TRBV6-3, the J call TRBJ2-7, with D uncertain. Trimming removed 5 bases at V and 0 bases at J, with 8 bases between. This CDR3 is built from 13 residues. CDR1 and CDR2 from the germline V gene are MNHEY and SVGEGT. This CDR3 reads CASSRLVSYEQYV. In nucleotides, the CDR3 is TGTGCCAGCAGTCGTTTAGTCTCCTACGAGCAGTACGTC.

This clonotype was detected only a few times. The genes are TRBV29-1 and TRBJ2-5, with 7 bases fitting TRBD1. The ends lost 8 bases at V and 1 base at J; junction bases unmatched: 4. Germline CDR1 is SQVTM and CDR2 is ANQGSEA. The CDR3 runs 12 residues. CDR3 amino acids: CSTRQGQETQYF. The CDR3 bases are TGCAGCACGAGACAGGGCCAAGAGACCCAGTACTTC. Filled out from reference TRBV29-1 and TRBJ2-5, the complete variable domain reads SAVISQKPSRDICQRGTSLTIQCQVDSQVTMMFWYRQQPGQSLTLIATANQGSEATYESGFVIDKFPISRPNLTFSTLTVSNMSPEDSSIYLCSTRQGQETQYFGPGTRLLVL.

This chain connects TRBV20-1 to TRBJ2-7, with D uncertain. V gave up 0 bases and J gave up 3 bases, with 9 bases separating them. Germline CDR1 is DFQATT and CDR2 is SNEGSKA (reference sequence). This CDR3 has 13 residues. DNA of the CDR3: TGCAGTGCTAGAGATATCGGTAGCTACGAGCAGTACGTC. It codes for CSARDIGSYEQYV.

The table lists this clonotype with a few counts. This chain joins TRBV2 and TRBJ2-5; D may be TRBD1 (6 bases). The V end lost 6 bases, the J end lost 4 bases, and 9 bases lay between the germline ends. Per the germline V gene, CDR1 is SNHLY and CDR2 is FYNNEI. The CDR3 is 12 amino acids. CDR3 region: CASRADRETQYF. The CDR3 DNA is TGTGCCAGCAGGGCGGACAGAGAGACCCAGTACTTC.

The CDR3: CASSQADRGLSGNTIYF. The CDR3 region has the DNA TGCGCCAGCAGCCAAGCGGACAGGGGGCTTTCTGGAAACACCATATATTTT. The V and J genes are TRBV4-1 and TRBJ1-3, with 11 bases lining up with TRBD1. V shed 1 base, J shed 1 base, and the junction held 3 bases outside the gene matches. Germline values: CDR1 MGHRA, CDR2 YSYEKL. The CDR3 loop spans 17 amino acids.

This clonotype was counted only a few times. The chain recombines TRBV12-3 or TRBV12-4 with TRBJ2-6; D call uncertain. The CDR3 length is 16 residues. V lost 4 bases, J lost 0 bases, and 10 bases lay in between. The CDR3, as DNA: TGTGCCAGCAGTTCTCCTTATAGCTCTGGGGCCAACGTCCTGACTTTC. This sequence encodes CASSSPYSSGANVLTF.

This clonotype has a handful of counts. The chain has TRBV18 and TRBJ2-5, with 11 bases fitting TRBD2. Germline CDR1 KGHSH, CDR2 LQKENI. V shed 2 bases and J 1 base; nucleotides not matched to a gene: 3. This CDR3 comprises 16 residues. Written as DNA, the CDR3 is TGTGCCAGCTCACCAAGACTAGCGGGGACCCAAGAGACCCAGTACTTC. It specifies CASSPRLAGTQETQYF.